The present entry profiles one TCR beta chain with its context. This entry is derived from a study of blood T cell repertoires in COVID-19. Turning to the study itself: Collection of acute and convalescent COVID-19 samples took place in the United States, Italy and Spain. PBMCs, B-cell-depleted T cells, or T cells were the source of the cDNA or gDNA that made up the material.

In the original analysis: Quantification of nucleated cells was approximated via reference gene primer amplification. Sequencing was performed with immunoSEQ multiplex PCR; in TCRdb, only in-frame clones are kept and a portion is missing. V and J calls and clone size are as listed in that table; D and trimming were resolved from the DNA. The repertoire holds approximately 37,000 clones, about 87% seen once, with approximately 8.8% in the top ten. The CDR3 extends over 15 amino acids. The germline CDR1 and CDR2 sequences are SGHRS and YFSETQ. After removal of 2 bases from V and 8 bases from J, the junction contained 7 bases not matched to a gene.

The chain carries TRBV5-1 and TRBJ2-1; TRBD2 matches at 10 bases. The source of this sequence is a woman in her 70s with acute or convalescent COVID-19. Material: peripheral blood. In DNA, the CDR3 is TGCGCCAGCAGCTTATCCAGCGGGGGGGCCGATGAGCAGTTCTTC. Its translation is CASSLSSGGADEQFF.